The clone carrying this T cell receptor (beta chain) was seen a handful of times. The sample belongs to a study of identical twins. From the 5' RACE reads, TCRdb called clonotypes with MiXCR, one entry per CDR3 protein. The sample lists hundreds of thousands of distinct CDR3 sequences, 15% to 20% occurring once. The ends were cut back, 4 bases at V and 7 bases at J, with 14 bases in the middle. This CDR3 comprises 14 residues. CDR1 is SEHNR, CDR2 FQNEAQ, per germline (reference sequence). These same records also appear under a second study, on T cells expressing NK-cell markers. That study reports: Only alpha-beta TCR T cells were sorted in several experiments, using an anti-gamma-delta TCR antibody. NKG2C+ dominant clonotype frequencies in 5 or 6 donors were roughly 1.0-7.5% of CD8+ T cells.

V is TRBV7-9 and J is TRBJ2-1; tentatively, D is TRBD2 (6 bases). The sample was PBMCs. The source is a woman between 18 and 29 years old in good health. CDR3 protein: CASSSSRESNEQFF. The CDR3 region has the DNA TGTGCCAGCAGCTCATCTCGGGAGTCAAATGAGCAGTTCTTC.